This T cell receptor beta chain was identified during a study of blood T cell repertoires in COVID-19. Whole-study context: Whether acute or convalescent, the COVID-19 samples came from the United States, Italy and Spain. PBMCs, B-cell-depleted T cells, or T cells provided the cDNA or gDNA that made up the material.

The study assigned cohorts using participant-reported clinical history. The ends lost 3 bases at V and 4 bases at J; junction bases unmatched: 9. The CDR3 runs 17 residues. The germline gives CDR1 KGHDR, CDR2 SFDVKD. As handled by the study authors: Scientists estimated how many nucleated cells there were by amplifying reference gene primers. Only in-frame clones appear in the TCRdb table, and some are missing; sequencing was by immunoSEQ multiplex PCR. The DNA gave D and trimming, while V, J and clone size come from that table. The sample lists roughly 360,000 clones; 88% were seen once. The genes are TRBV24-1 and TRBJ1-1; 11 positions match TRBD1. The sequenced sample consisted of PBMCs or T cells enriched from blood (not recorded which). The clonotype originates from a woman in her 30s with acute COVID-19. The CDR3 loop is CATSDGDRGRSSTEAFF. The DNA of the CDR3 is TGTGCCACCAGTGATGGGGACAGGGGGAGAAGTAGCACTGAAGCTTTCTTT.